This T cell receptor beta chain came from a study of human T cells and chemical hapten exposure. Whole-study findings and limits: PT1 expanded TCR counts and patch test score were linked, and their correlation was positive.

Described time point: patch test 1, 2 weeks after DPC sensitization. As to treatment: therapeutic diphenylcyclopropenone sensitization with weekly scalp DPC. Those who donated were patients with alopecia, 18 to 70 years of age, and suitable for DPC. J lost 0 bases, V lost 3 bases, and 1 base had no gene match. Germline V gene sequence: CDR1 SNHLY, CDR2 FYNNEI. CDR3 length equals 15 residues. This clonotype was recorded many times. Its antigen is currently unknown. TCRdb used MiXCR to reprocess the RACE reads, holding one entry per CDR3 protein. The data show 350,000 or so distinct CDR3 sequences, with 5.5% to 8% seen just once and approximately 8.9% held by the top ten.

The sequence was collected from a woman aged 18-30 years with alopecia areata. Some clones in this sample may be carry-over from other donors' samples. The chain joins TRBV2 to TRBJ2-1; TRBD2 agrees at 8 bases. Sequencing was performed on whole blood, taken in connection with sensitization to the hapten diphenylcyclopropenone (DPC). For the CDR3, the DNA is TGTGCCAGCAGTGAGCGGGGGGCCTCCTACAATGAGCAGTTCTTC. Translated, it gives CASSERGASYNEQFF. The entire variable domain, with the rest obtained from reference TRBV2 and TRBJ2-1, is as follows: EPEVTQTPSHQVTQMGQEVILRCVPISNHLYFYWYRQILGQKVEFLVSFYNNEISEKSEIFDDQFSVERPDGSNFTLKIRSTKLEDSAMYFCASSERGASYNEQFFGPGTRLTVL.